The TCR beta chain under discussion was sequenced for a study of T cells in Graves' hyperthyroidism and ophthalmopathy. Study as a whole: Peripheral blood was acquired at first diagnosis, ahead of any therapy whatsoever.

Authors of the study amplified TCR beta CDR3 regions from RNA transcripts. The HTBI primer set served for first-round RT-PCR of the TCR CDR3. TCRdb independently ran MiXCR on the multiplex PCR reads; one entry per CDR3 protein. This repertoire shows some 620,000 distinct CDR3 sequences, 15% to 20% found once; its top ten account for 3.8%. Those with hyperthyroidism were 18 to 65 years old, newly diagnosed, and ill for under 2 months. This CDR3 is 13 amino acids long. Between the trimmed V and J ends, which lost 5 bases and 5 bases, there was a span of 10 bases. This clonotype was detected only a few times.

Sequenced sample: blood. The sequence was obtained from a woman aged 25-40 years with Graves' hyperthyroidism. The chain has TRBV12-3 or TRBV12-4 and TRBJ2-1; D remains unclear. This chain's CDR3 is CASSPTWHNEQFF. DNA for the CDR3: TGTGCCAGCAGTCCCACCTGGCACAATGAGCAGTTCTTC.